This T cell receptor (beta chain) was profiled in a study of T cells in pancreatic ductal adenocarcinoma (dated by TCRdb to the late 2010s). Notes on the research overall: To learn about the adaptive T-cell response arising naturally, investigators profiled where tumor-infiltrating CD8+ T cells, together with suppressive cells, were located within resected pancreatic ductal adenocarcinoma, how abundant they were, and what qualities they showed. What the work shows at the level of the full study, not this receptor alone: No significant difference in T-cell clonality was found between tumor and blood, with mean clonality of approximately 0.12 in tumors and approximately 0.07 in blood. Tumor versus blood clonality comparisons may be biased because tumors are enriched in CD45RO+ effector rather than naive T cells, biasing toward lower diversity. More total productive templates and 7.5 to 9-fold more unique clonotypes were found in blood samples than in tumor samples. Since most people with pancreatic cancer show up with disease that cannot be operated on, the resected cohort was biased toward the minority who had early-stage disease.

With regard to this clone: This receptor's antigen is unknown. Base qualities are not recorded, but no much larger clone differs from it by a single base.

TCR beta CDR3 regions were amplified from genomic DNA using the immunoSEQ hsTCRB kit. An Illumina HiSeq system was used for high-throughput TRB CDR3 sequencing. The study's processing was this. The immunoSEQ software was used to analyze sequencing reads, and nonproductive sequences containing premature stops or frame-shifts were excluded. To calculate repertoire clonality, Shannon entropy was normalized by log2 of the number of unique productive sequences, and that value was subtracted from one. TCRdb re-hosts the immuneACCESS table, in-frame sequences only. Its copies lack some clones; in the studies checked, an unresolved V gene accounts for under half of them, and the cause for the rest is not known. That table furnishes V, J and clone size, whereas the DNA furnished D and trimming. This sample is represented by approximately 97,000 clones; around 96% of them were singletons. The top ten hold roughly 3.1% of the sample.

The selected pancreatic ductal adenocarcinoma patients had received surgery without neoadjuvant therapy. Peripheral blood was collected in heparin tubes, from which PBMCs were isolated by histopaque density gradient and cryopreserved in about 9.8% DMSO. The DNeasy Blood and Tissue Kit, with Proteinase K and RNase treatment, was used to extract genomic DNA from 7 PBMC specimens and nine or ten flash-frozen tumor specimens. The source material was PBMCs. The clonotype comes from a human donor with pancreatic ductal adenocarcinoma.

The CDR3 has the sequence CASSLVAAGGRETQYF. The bases are TGTGCCAGCAGCTTAGTGGCTGCGGGAGGGCGGGAGACCCAGTACTTC. The chain was built from TRBV7-2 and TRBJ2-5, and TRBD2 matches 9 of the central bases. The CDR3 numbers 16 residues from cysteine through phenylalanine. The only DNA kept is the CDR3, 48 bases in frame from the first base. From the germline V gene, CDR1 is SGHTA and CDR2 is FQGNSA. V is cut back by 1 base and J by 5 bases, with 8 bases in the junction unmatched.